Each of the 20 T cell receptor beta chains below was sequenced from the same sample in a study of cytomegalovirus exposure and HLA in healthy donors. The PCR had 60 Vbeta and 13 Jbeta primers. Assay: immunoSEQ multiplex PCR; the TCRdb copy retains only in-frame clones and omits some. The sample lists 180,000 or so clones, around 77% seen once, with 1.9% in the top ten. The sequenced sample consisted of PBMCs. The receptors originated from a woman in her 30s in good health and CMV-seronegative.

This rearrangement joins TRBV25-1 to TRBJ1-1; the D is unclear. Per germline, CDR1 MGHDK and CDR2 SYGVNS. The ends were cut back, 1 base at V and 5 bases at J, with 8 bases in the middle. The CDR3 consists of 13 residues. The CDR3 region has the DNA TGTGCCAGCAGTGAATTTCTAGGAACTGAAGCTTTCTTT. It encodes CASSEFLGTEAFF.

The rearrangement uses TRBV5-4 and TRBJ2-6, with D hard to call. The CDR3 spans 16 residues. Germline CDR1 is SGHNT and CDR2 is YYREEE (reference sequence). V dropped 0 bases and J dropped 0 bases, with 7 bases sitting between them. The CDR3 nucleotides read TGTGCCAGCAGCTTGGCCTTCGGCTCTGGGGCCAACGTCCTGACTTTC. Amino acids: CASSLAFGSGANVLTF.

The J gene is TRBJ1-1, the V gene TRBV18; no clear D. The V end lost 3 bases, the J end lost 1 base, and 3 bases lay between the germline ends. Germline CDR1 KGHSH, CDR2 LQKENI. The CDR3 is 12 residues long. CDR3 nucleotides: TGTGCCAGCTCACCCTCGAACACTGAAGCTTTCTTT. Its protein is CASSPSNTEAFF.

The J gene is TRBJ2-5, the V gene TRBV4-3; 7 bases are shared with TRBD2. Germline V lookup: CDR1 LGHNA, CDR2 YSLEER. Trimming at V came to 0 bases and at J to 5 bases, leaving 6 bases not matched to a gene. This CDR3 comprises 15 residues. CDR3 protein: CASSQDLVGGETQYF. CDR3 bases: TGCGCCAGCAGCCAAGATTTGGTGGGGGGGGAGACCCAGTACTTC.

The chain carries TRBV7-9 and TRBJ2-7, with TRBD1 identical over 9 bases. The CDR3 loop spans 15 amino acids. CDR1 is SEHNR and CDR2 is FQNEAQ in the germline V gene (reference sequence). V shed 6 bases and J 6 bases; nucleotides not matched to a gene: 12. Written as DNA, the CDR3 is TGTGCCAGCAGACCTACAGGGGGCGCCGGGGGCGAGCAGTACTTC. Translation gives CASRPTGGAGGEQYF.

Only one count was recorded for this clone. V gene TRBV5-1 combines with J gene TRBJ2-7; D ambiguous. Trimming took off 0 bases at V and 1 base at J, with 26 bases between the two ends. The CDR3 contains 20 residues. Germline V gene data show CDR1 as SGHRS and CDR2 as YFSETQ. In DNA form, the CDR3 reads TGCGCCAGCAGCTTGGAGATCTCTACTGGTAGCCTGTCCGGGTCCTACGAGCAGTACTTC. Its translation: CASSLEISTGSLSGSYEQYF.

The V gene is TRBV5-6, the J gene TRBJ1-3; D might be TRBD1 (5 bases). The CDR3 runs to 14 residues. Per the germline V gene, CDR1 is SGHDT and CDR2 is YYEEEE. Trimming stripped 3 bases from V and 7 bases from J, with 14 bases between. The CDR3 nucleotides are TGTGCCAGCAGCTACGGGGGAAACCGGAACACCATATATTTT. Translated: CASSYGGNRNTIYF. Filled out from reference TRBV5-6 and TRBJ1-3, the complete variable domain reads DAGVTQSPTHLIKTRGQQVTLRCSPKSGHDTVSWYQQALGQGPQFIFQYYEEEERQRGNFPDRFSGHQFPNYSSELNVNALLLGDSALYLCASSYGGNRNTIYFGEGSWLTVV.

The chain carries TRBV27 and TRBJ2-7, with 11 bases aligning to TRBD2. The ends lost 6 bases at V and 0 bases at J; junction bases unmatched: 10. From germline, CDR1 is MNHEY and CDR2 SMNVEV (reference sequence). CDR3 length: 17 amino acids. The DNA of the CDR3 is TGTGCCAGCAGGGTGACAGGACTAGCGGGTTCCTCCTACGAGCAGTACTTC. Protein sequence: CASRVTGLAGSSYEQYF.

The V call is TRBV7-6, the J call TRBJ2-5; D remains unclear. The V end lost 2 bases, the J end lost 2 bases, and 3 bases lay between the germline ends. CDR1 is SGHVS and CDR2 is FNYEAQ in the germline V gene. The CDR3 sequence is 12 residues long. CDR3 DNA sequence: TGTGCCAGCAGCTTACCTCAAGAGACCCAGTACTTC. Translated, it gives CASSLPQETQYF.

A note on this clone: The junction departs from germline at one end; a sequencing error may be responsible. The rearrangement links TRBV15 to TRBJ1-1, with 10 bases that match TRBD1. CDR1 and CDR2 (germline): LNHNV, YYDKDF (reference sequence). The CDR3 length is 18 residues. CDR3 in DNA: TGTGCCACCAACAGAGATCCTCGGACAGGGGGTTTGAACACTGAAGCTTTCTTT. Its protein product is CATNRDPRTGGLNTEAFF.

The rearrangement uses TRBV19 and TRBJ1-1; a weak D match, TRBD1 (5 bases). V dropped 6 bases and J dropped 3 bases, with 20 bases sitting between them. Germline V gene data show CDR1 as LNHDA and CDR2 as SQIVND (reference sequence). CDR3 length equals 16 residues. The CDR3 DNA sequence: TGTGCCAGTAGACTCCTGTCGCGGGGGGGGGACACTGAAGCTTTCTTT. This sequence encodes CASRLLSRGGDTEAFF.

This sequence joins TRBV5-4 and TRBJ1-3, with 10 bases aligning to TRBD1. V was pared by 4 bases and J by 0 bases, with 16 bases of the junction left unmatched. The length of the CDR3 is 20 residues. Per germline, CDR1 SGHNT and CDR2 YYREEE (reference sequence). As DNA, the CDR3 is TGTGCCAGCAGCCAGCTTTCCGGGACAGGGGTAACTGGCTCTGGAAACACCATATATTTT. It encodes CASSQLSGTGVTGSGNTIYF. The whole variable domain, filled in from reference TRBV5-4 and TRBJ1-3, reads ETGVTQSPTHLIKTRGQQVTLRCSSQSGHNTVSWYQQALGQGPQFIFQYYREEENGRGNFPPRFSGLQFPNYSSELNVNALELDDSALYLCASSQLSGTGVTGSGNTIYFGEGSWLTVV.

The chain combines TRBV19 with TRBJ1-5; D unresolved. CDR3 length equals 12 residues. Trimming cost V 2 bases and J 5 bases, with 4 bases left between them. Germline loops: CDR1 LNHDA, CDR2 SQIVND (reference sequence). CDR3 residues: CASSIIDQPQHF. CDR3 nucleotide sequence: TGTGCCAGTAGTATAATCGATCAGCCCCAGCATTTT. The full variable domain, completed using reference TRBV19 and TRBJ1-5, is DGGITQSPKYLFRKEGQNVTLSCEQNLNHDAMYWYRQDPGQGLRLIYYSQIVNDFQKGDIAEGYSVSREKKESFPLTVTSAQKNPTAFYLCASSIIDQPQHFGDGTRLSIL.

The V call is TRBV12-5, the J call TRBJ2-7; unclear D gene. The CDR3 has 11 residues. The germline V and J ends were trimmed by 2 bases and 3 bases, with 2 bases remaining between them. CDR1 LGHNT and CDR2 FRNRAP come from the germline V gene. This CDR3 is CASGLYYEQYF. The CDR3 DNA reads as TGTGCTAGTGGTTTGTACTACGAGCAGTACTTC.

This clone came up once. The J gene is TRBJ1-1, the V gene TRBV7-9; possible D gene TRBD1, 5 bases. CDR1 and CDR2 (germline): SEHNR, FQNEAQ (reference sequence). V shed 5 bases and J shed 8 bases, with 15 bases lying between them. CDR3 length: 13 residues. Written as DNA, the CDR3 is TGTGCCAGCAGCCCAGGGATCCCCAGGGAAGCTTTCTTT. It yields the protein CASSPGIPREAFF.

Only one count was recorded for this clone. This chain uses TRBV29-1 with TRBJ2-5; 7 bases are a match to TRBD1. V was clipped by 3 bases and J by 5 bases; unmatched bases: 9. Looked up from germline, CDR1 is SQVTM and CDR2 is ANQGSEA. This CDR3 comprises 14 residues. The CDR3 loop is CSVEGRQGVETQYF. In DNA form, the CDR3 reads TGCAGCGTTGAGGGGAGACAGGGCGTCGAGACCCAGTACTTC.

CDR3 sequence (DNA): TGCGCCAGCACGGACAGCTGGAACACTGAAGCTTTCTTT. Translating it yields CASTDSWNTEAFF. The chain recombines TRBV10-1 with TRBJ1-1; the D gene is possibly TRBD1 (6 bases). Germline V gene sequence: CDR1 WNHNN, CDR2 SYGVQD (reference sequence). The CDR3 consists of 13 residues. V was pared by 7 bases and J by 1 base, with 10 bases between.

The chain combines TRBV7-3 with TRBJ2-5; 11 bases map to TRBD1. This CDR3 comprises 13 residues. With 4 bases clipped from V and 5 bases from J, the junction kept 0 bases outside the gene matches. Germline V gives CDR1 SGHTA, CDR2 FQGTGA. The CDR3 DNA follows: TGTGCCAGCAGCTGGGACAGGGGGGAGACCCAGTACTTC. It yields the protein CASSWDRGETQYF.

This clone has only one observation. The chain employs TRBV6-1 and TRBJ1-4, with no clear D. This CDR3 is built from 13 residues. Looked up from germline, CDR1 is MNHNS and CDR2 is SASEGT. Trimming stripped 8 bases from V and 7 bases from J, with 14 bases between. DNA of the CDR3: TGTGCCAGCCATGGGTCAGACTTTGAAAAACTGTTTTTT. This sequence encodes CASHGSDFEKLFF.

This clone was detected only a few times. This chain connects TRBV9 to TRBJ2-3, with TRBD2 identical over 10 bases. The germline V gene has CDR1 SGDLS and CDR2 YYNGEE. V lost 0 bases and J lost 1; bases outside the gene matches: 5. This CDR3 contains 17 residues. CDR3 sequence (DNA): TGTGCCAGCAGCGTAGCGAGCGGGGGGGCCGGCACAGATACGCAGTATTTT. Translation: CASSVASGGAGTDTQYF.